This T cell receptor beta chain stems from a study of response to subunit inactivated influenza vaccine. V gave up 2 bases and J gave up 4 bases, with 11 bases separating them. Germline lookup yields CDR1 SGHVS and CDR2 FNYEAQ. The CDR3 is 14 residues long. TCRdb itself ran the RT-PCR reads through MiXCR, one entry per CDR3 protein. The sample shows approximately 570,000 distinct CDR3 sequences, approximately 7.7% of them seen only once. There are a few counts of this clonotype. Antigen: not known. Overall study findings and caveats: Each seasonal influenza vaccination, the authors suggested, recruits few new T cells.

This specimen consisted of PBMCs from blood, obtained around 25 months after vaccination. The J gene is TRBJ2-5, the V gene TRBV7-6, with D perhaps matching TRBD2 (6 bases). This TCR came from a man between 50 and 70 years old who received an inactivated influenza vaccine. Here the CDR3 reads CASSLYLGGETQYF. CDR3 bases: TGTGCCAGCAGCTTATATTTGGGAGGAGAGACCCAGTACTTC. Looking up the rest from reference TRBV7-6 and TRBJ2-5 gives the full variable domain: GAGVSQSPRYKVTKRGQDVALRCDPISGHVSLYWYRQALGQGPEFLTYFNYEAQQDKSGLPNDRFSAERPEGSISTLTIQRTEQRDSAMYRCASSLYLGGETQYFGPGTRLLVL.